This TCR beta chain was profiled in a study of blood T cells in healthy people across ages. Study-wide results and caveats: Strong correlation linked observed beta diversity and percent naive T cells.

The junction had 6 bases not matched to a gene; V was cut back by 1 base and J by 6 bases. This CDR3 spans 15 amino acids. Germline CDR1 and CDR2: SGDLS and YYNGEE. For this clonotype: No antigen is known for it.

The use of a sample-barcoded 5' primer and a J-beta primer mix characterized a second PCR of about 6 to 11 cycles. A 12-random-nucleotide template-switch adaptor tagged each cDNA molecule. TCRdb redid the calling of the 5' RACE reads with MiXCR, one entry per CDR3 protein. The sample comprises over 1,200,000 distinct CDR3 sequences, around 59% of which are singletons, and roughly 7% rests with the top ten. The gene calls are TRBV9 and TRBJ2-1; TRBD2 matches 8 bases. This TCR came from a man aged 18 to 29 in good health. Material: blood. For the CDR3, the DNA is TGTGCCAGCAGCGTATCCGGGACTAGAAGCAATGAGCAGTTCTTC. This translates into CASSVSGTRSNEQFF.